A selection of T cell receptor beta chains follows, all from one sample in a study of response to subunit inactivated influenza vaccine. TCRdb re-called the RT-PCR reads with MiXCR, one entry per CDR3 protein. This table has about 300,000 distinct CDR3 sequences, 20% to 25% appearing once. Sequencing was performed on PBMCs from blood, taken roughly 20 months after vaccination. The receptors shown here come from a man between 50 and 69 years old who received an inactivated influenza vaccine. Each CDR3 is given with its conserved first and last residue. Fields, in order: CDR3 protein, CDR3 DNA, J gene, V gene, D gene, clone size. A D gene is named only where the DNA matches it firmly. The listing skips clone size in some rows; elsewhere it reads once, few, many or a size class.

CASSPRGYEWKETQYF TGTGCCAGCAGTCCTCGAGGTTACGAGTGGAAAGAGACCCAGTACTTC TRBJ2-5 TRBV27 NA NA
CASSYRGRSNQPQHF TGTGCCAGCAGTTACAGGGGTCGTAGCAATCAGCCCCAGCATTTT TRBJ1-5 TRBV6-5 NA many
CASSQDLSATGELFF TGTGCCAGCAGCCAAGATTTGTCAGCCACCGGGGAGCTGTTTTTT TRBJ2-2 TRBV14 NA NA
CASSFYIIAGITDTQYF TGTGCCAGCAGTTTTTATATAATAGCGGGGATCACAGATACGCAGTATTTT TRBJ2-3 TRBV28 TRBD2 NA
CASSIAASYEQYF TGTGCCAGTAGTATCGCGGCCTCCTACGAGCAGTACTTC TRBJ2-7 TRBV19 NA NA
CASSQAQVSGNTIYF TGTGCCAGCAGCCAGGCACAGGTCTCTGGAAACACCATATATTTT TRBJ1-3 TRBV3-1 NA many
CASSRTVYSSPLHF TGTGCCAGCAGTAGGACAGTCTATAGTTCACCCCTCCACTTT TRBJ1-6 TRBV6-1 NA NA
CASSRQRGYSYEQYF TGTGCCAGCAGCAGGCAGAGGGGGTACTCCTACGAGCAGTACTTC TRBJ2-7 TRBV7-2 NA NA
CASSQWDRTEAFF TGTGCCAGCAGCCAATGGGACAGAACTGAAGCTTTCTTT TRBJ1-1 TRBV3-1 TRBD1 NA
CATSASNQPQHF TGTGCCACCAGTGCCAGCAATCAGCCCCAGCATTTT TRBJ1-5 TRBV24-1 NA few
CSAPGLVSYNEQFF TGCAGTGCTCCGGGACTGGTCTCCTACAATGAGCAGTTCTTC TRBJ2-1 TRBV20-1 NA once
CAISEPGQGNTPVGYYGYTF TGTGCCATCAGTGAACCCGGACAGGGCAATACCCCGGTGGGGTACTATGGCTACACCTTC TRBJ1-2 TRBV10-3 TRBD1 once
CASRVRQAVGNTIYF TGTGCCAGCAGGGTTAGACAGGCCGTTGGAAACACCATATATTTT TRBJ1-3 TRBV28 NA few
CATSRQGPYNEQFF TGTGCCACCAGCAGACAGGGACCTTACAATGAGCAGTTCTTC TRBJ2-1 TRBV24-1 TRBD1 few
CASSLLALRNYNEQFF TGCGCCAGCAGCTTGTTAGCGCTCAGGAACTACAATGAGCAGTTCTTC TRBJ2-1 TRBV5-1 NA NA
CSVASGYGYGYTF TGCAGCGTCGCCTCAGGTTACGGCTATGGCTACACCTTC TRBJ1-2 TRBV29-1 NA few
CASSYSVGVLNEQYF TGTGCCAGCAGTTACTCGGTCGGGGTGTTAAACGAGCAGTACTTC TRBJ2-7 TRBV6-5 NA once
CASSLGWKGGANYGYTF TGTGCCAGCAGTTTAGGGTGGAAGGGGGGCGCTAACTATGGCTACACCTTC TRBJ1-2 TRBV28 NA few
CSARGGGFVKDENEQFF TGCAGTGCTAGAGGGGGGGGTTTTGTAAAGGATGAGAATGAGCAGTTCTTC TRBJ2-1 TRBV20-1 TRBD2 few
CASSPGQGYDEQYF TGTGCTAGCAGCCCAGGACAGGGCTACGACGAGCAGTACTTC TRBJ2-7 TRBV7-7 TRBD1 NA
CASSSTATNEKLFF TGTGCCAGCAGTTCGACAGCAACTAATGAAAAACTGTTTTTT TRBJ1-4 TRBV6-5 NA many
CASSLGTDLVYGYTF TGCGCCAGCAGCTTGGGTACGGACCTGGTCTATGGCTACACCTTC TRBJ1-2 TRBV5-1 NA few
CSAREGHSNTEAFF TGCAGTGCTAGGGAGGGACACAGTAACACTGAAGCTTTCTTT TRBJ1-1 TRBV20-1 NA NA
CTSSLRRDRGTSNQPQHF TGTACCAGCAGCTTAAGACGGGACAGGGGGACGAGCAATCAGCCCCAGCATTTT TRBJ1-5 TRBV5-6 TRBD1 NA
CSVDLFRDGEQYF TGCAGCGTTGATCTCTTCAGGGATGGCGAGCAGTACTTC TRBJ2-7 TRBV29-1 NA few
CASSPFPGRGSGNTIYF TGTGCCAGCAGTCCTTTCCCGGGACGGGGCTCTGGAAACACCATATATTTT TRBJ1-3 TRBV12-3/TRBV12-4 NA NA
CASSAPGEEKLFF TGTGCCAGCAGCGCCCCCGGGGAGGAAAAACTGTTTTTT TRBJ1-4 TRBV5-6 NA NA
CASSVKTGASEQYF TGTGCCAGCAGTGTCAAGACAGGGGCGAGCGAGCAGTACTTC TRBJ2-7 TRBV28 TRBD1 NA
CASSLVPLLRDSQFFEQYF TGTGCCAGCAGCTTAGTCCCCCTACTCCGGGACTCACAGTTTTTTGAGCAGTACTTC TRBJ2-7 TRBV11-2 NA NA
CASSSPGTTYEQYF TGTGCCAGCAGCTCCCCCGGGACGACCTACGAGCAGTACTTC TRBJ2-7 TRBV5-6 NA NA
CASSPLVFYEKLFF TGTGCCAGCAGCCCTTTGGTTTTCTATGAAAAACTGTTTTTT TRBJ1-4 TRBV28 NA few
CASSLLAGGGEQFF TGTGCCAGCAGTTTACTAGCGGGAGGGGGTGAGCAGTTCTTC TRBJ2-1 TRBV7-6 TRBD2 NA
CASSLAQGNQPQHF TGTGCCAGCAGCTTAGCCCAGGGCAATCAGCCCCAGCATTTT TRBJ1-5 TRBV7-2 NA few
CASSYSFGGGAEAFF TGTGCCAGCAGTTACTCTTTCGGGGGAGGGGCTGAAGCTTTCTTT TRBJ1-1 TRBV6-5 NA few
CASTLSAAMNTEAFF TGTGCCAGCACCCTCTCCGCCGCCATGAACACTGAAGCTTTCTTT TRBJ1-1 TRBV4-2 NA few
CASSLGTGGNQPQHF TGTGCCAGCAGTCTGGGGACAGGGGGAAATCAGCCCCAGCATTTT TRBJ1-5 TRBV12-3/TRBV12-4 TRBD1 many
CASSQFYRGNSPLHF TGCGCCAGCAGCCAATTTTACAGGGGAAATTCACCCCTCCACTTT TRBJ1-6 TRBV4-3 TRBD1 few
CASSFTSGANVLTF TGTGCCAGCAGTTTTACCTCTGGGGCCAACGTCCTGACTTTC TRBJ2-6 TRBV6-5 NA many
CASSYRTGARGTEAFF TGCGCCAGCAGCTACCGGACAGGGGCCAGAGGAACTGAAGCTTTCTTT TRBJ1-1 TRBV5-1 TRBD1 NA
CSAGGTGVREKLFF TGCAGTGCTGGGGGGACGGGGGTTCGAGAAAAACTGTTTTTT TRBJ1-4 TRBV20-1 NA NA
CASSQVDRGRGGYTF TGTGCCAGCAGCCAAGTAGACAGGGGGCGAGGTGGCTACACCTTC TRBJ1-2 TRBV3-1 TRBD1 NA
CASSHPGQEEKLFF TGTGCCAGCAGCCACCCGGGACAAGAAGAAAAACTGTTTTTT TRBJ1-4 TRBV5-4 NA NA
CASRPVARDGELFF TGTGCCAGCAGGCCGGTGGCGAGGGACGGGGAGCTGTTTTTT TRBJ2-2 TRBV28 NA NA
CATSRGVTQRETQYF TGTGCCACCAGCAGAGGGGTCACCCAGAGAGAGACCCAGTACTTC TRBJ2-5 TRBV15 NA NA
CASRQGQDLNFGTF TGTGCCAGCAGGCAGGGACAGGATCTCAACTTCGGCACCTTC TRBJ1-2 TRBV2 TRBD1 many
CASSLNSRGYGYTF TGTGCCAGCAGCTTAAACAGCAGAGGCTATGGCTACACCTTC TRBJ1-2 TRBV7-2 NA few
CSVEGLASNEQFF TGCAGCGTTGAGGGACTAGCATCCAATGAGCAGTTCTTC TRBJ2-1 TRBV29-1 TRBD2 few
CASSWPGRNTQYF TGTGCCAGCAGCTGGCCGGGTAGAAATACGCAGTATTTT TRBJ2-3 TRBV7-2 NA few